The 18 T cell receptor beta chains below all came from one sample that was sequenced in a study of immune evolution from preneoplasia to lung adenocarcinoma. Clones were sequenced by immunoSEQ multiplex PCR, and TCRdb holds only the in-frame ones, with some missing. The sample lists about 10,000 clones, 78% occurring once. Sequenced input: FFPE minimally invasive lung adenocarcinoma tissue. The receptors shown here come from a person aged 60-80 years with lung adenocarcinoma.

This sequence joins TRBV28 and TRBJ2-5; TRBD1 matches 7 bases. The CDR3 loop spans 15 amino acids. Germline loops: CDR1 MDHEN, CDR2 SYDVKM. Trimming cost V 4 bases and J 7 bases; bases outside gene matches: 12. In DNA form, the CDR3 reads TGTGCCAGCAGTTCCCGACAGGGTCGGATGGGGACCCAGTACTTC. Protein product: CASSSRQGRMGTQYF. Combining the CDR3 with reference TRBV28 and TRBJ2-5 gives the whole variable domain DVKVTQSSRYLVKRTGEKVFLECVQDMDHENMFWYRQDPGLGLRLIYFSYDVKMKEKGDIPEGYSVSREKKERFSLILESASTNQTSMYLCASSSRQGRMGTQYFGPGTRLLVL.

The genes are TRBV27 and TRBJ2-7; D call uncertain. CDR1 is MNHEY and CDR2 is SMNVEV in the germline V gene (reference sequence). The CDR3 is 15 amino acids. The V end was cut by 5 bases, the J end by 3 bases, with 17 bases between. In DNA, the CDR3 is TGTGCCAGCAGTCCGACGAGTGGCCACGGCTACGAGCAGTACTTC. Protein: CASSPTSGHGYEQYF.

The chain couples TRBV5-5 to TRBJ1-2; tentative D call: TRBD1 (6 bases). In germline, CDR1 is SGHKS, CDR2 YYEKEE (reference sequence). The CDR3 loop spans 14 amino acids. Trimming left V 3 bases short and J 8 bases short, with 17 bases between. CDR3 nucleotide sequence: TGTGCCAGCAGCTCGGGGGGCAGCCAAAGCGGCTACACCTTC. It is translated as CASSSGGSQSGYTF.

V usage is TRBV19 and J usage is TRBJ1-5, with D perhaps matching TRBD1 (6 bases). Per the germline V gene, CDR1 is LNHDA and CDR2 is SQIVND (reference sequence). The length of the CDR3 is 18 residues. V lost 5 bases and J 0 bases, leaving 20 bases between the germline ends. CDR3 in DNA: TGTGCCAGTAGTCTTCCTACGGGACAACCCACTAGCAATCAGCCCCAGCATTTT. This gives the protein CASSLPTGQPTSNQPQHF.

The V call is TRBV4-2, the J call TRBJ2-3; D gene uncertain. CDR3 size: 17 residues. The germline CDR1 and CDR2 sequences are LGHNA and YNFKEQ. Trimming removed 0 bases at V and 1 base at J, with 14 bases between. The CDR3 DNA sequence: TGTGCCAGCAGCCAAGATCTCCCCGGACGGGGCACAGATACGCAGTATTTT. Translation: CASSQDLPGRGTDTQYF.

CDR3 region: CASSITGFEQYF. The CDR3 DNA sequence: TGTGCCAGCAGCATAACAGGGTTTGAGCAGTACTTC. The V gene is TRBV7-9, the J gene TRBJ2-7, with D possibly matching TRBD1 (6 bases). V was pared by 5 bases and J by 7 bases, with 12 bases between. Germline values: CDR1 SEHNR, CDR2 FQNEAQ (reference sequence). The length of the CDR3 is 12 residues.

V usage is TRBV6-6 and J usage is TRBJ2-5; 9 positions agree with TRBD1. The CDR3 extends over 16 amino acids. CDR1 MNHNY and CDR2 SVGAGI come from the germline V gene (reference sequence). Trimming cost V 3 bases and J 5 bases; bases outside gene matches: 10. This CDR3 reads CASSYYVTGGFETQYF. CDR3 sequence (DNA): TGTGCCAGCAGTTATTATGTGACAGGGGGTTTTGAGACCCAGTACTTC.

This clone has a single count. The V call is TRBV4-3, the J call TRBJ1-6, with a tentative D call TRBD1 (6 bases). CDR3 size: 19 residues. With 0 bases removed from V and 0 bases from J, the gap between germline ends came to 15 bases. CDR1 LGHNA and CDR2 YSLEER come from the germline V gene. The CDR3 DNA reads TGCGCCAGCAGCCAAGATCCCGGACAGCTTAGCTCCTATAATTCACCCCTCCACTTT. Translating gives CASSQDPGQLSSYNSPLHF.

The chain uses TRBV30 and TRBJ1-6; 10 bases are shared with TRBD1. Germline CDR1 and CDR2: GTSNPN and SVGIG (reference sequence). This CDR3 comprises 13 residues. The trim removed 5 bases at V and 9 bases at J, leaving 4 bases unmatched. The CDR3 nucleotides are TGTGCCTGGGGGGACAGGGGCGGTTCACCCCTCCACTTT. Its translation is CAWGDRGGSPLHF.

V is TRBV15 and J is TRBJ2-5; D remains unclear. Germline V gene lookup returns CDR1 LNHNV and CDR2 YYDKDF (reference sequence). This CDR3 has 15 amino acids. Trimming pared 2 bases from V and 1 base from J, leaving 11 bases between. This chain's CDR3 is CATSRNRVTQETQYF. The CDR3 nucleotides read TGTGCCACCAGCAGAAACAGAGTAACCCAAGAGACCCAGTACTTC.

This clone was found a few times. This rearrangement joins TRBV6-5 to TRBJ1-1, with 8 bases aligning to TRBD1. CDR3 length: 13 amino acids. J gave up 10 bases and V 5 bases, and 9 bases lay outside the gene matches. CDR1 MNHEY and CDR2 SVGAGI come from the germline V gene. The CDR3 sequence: CASSRSRGLLAFF. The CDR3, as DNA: TGTGCCAGCAGTCGATCCAGGGGGCTCTTAGCTTTCTTT.

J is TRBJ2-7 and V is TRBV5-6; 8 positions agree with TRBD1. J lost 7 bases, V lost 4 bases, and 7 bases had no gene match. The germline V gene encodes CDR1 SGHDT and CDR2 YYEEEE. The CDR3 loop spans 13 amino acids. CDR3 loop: CASSPQGAREQYF. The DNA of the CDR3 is TGTGCCAGCAGCCCTCAGGGGGCGCGGGAGCAGTACTTC.

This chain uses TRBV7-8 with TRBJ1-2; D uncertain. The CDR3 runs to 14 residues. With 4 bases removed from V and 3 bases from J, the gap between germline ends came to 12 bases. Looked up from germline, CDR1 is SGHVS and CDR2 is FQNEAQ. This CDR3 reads CASSSGSGYYGYTF. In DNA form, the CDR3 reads TGTGCCAGCAGCTCGGGCAGCGGGTACTATGGCTACACCTTC.

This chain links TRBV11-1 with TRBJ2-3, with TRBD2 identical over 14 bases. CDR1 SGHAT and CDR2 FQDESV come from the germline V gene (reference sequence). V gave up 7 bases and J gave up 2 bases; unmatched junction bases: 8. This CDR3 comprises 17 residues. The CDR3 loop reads CASNQGLAGEVTDTQYF. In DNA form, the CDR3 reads TGTGCCAGCAACCAGGGACTAGCGGGGGAAGTCACAGATACGCAGTATTTT.

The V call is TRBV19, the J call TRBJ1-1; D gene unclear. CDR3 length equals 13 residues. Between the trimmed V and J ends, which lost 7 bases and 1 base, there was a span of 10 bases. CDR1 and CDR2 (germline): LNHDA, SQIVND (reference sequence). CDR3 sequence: CASIKGTNTEAFF. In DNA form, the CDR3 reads TGTGCCAGTATTAAGGGCACGAACACTGAAGCTTTCTTT.

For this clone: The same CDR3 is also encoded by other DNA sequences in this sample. This chain's CDR3 is CATREPYEQYF. CDR3 bases: TGTGCCACCAGAGAACCCTACGAGCAGTACTTC. The rearrangement joins TRBV15 to TRBJ2-7; D remains unclear. The CDR3 is made up of 11 amino acids. Deletions cut 6 bases from V and 2 bases from J, with 5 bases between. The V gene's germline CDR1 is LNHNV and CDR2 YYDKDF (reference sequence).

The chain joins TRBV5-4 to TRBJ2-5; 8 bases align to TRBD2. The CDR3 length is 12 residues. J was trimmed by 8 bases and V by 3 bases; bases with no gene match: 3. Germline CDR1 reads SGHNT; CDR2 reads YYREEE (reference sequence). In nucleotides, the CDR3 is TGTGCCAGCAGCTACACTAGCGGCACCCAGTACTTC. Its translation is CASSYTSGTQYF.

CDR3 amino acids: CASSIEVLAGVETQYF. The CDR3 nucleotides are TGTGCCAGTAGTATAGAGGTACTAGCGGGAGTAGAGACCCAGTACTTC. This rearrangement joins TRBV19 to TRBJ2-5; 11 positions agree with TRBD2. The CDR3 is 16 residues long. Trimming at V came to 0 bases and at J to 4 bases, leaving 4 bases not matched to a gene. Germline V lookup: CDR1 LNHDA, CDR2 SQIVND (reference sequence). Together with reference TRBV19 and TRBJ2-5, the CDR3 gives the full variable domain: DGGITQSPKYLFRKEGQNVTLSCEQNLNHDAMYWYRQDPGQGLRLIYYSQIVNDFQKGDIAEGYSVSREKKESFPLTVTSAQKNPTAFYLCASSIEVLAGVETQYFGPGTRLLVL.